This TCR beta chain was recorded in a study of blood T cell repertoires in COVID-19. Germline CDR1 and CDR2: MNHEY and SVGEGT. The V end lost 0 bases, the J end lost 6 bases, and 13 bases lay between the germline ends. The CDR3 length is 15 residues. All enrollees were roughly 18 to 90 years old and from about two dozen US areas. Study processing details: Amplification of reference gene primers was used by the study to estimate nucleated cell counts. Profiled with immunoSEQ multiplex PCR; TCRdb holds only in-frame clones, not every one. The DNA was the basis for D and trimming; V, J and clone size are from that table. The sample lists hundreds of thousands of clones, approximately 90% occurring once.

This TCR derives from a man younger than 45 who had recovered from COVID-19. The source material was PBMCs or T cells enriched from blood (not recorded which). The V and J genes are TRBV6-2 or TRBV6-3 and TRBJ2-3; tentative D call: TRBD2 (5 bases). CDR3 region: CASSYSRLARDTQYF. In nucleotides, the CDR3 is TGTGCCAGCAGTTACTCGAGGCTAGCTCGGGATACGCAGTATTTT.